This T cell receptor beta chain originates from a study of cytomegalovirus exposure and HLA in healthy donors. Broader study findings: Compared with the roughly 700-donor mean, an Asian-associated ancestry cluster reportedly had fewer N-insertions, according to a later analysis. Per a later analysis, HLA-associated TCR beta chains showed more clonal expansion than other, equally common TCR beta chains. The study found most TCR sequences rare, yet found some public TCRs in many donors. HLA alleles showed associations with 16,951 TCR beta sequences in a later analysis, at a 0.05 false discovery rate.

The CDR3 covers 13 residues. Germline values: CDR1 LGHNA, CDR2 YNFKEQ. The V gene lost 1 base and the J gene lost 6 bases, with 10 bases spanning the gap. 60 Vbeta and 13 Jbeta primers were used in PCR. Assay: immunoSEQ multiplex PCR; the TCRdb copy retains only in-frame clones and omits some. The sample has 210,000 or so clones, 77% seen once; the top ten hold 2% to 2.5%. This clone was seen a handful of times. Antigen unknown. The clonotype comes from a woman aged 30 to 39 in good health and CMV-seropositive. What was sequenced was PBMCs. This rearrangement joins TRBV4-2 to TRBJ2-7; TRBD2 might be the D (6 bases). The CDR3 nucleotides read TGTGCCAGCAGCCAAGGCATGGGACTCGAGCAGTACTTC. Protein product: CASSQGMGLEQYF.